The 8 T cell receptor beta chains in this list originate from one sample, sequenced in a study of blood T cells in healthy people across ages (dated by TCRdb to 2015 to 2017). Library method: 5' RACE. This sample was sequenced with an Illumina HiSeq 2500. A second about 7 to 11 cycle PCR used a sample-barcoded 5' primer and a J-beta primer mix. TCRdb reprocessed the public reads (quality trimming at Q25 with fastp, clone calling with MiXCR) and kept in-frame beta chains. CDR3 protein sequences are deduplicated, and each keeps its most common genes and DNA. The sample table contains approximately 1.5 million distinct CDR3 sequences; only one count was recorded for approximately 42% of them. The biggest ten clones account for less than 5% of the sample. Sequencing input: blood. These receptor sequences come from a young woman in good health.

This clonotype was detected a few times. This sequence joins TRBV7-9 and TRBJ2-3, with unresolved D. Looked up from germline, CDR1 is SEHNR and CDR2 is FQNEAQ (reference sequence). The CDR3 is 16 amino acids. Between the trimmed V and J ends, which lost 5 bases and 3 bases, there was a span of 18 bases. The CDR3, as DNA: TGTGCCAGCAGCCCTCCGACACATAAAGGGACAGATACGCAGTATTTT. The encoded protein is CASSPPTHKGTDTQYF.

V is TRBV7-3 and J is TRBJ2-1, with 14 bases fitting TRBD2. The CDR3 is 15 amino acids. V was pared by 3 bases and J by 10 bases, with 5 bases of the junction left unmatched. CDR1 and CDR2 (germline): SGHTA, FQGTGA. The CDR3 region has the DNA TGTGCCAGCAGCTTGGGACTAGCGGGAGTCGGGGAGCAGTTCTTC. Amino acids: CASSLGLAGVGEQFF. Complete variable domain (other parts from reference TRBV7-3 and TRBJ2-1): GAGVSQTPSNKVTEKGKYVELRCDPISGHTALYWYRQSLGQGPEFLIYFQGTGAADDSGLPNDRFFAVRPEGSVSTLKIQRTERGDSAVYLCASSLGLAGVGEQFFGPGTRLTVL.

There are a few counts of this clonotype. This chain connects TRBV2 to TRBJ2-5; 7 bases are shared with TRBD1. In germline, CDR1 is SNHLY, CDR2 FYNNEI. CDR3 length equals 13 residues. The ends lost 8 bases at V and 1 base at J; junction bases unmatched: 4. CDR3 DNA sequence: TGTGCCAGCGGTGGGACAGTCCAAGAGACCCAGTACTTC. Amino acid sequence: CASGGTVQETQYF.

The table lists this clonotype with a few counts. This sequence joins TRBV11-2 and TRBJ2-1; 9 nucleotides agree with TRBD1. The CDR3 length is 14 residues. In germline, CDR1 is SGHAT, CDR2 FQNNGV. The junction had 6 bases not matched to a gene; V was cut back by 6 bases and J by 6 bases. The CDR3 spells CASSLWTGVNEQFF. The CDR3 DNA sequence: TGTGCCAGCAGTTTATGGACAGGGGTCAATGAGCAGTTCTTC.

CDR3 coding DNA: TGTGCTAGTGGTTTGGTACCAACTAGCTCCTACAATGAGCAGTACTTC. Translation: CASGLVPTSSYNEQYF. J is TRBJ2-1 and V is TRBV12-5; a weak D match, TRBD2 (6 bases). The J call may be in error: the DNA end matches TRBJ2-7 better. The CDR3 totals 16 residues. CDR1 is LGHNT and CDR2 is FRNRAP in the germline V gene.

The CDR3 sequence is CASSSRRGGNQPQHF. CDR3 in DNA: TGTGCCAGCAGTTCCAGGCGGGGTGGCAATCAGCCCCAGCATTTT. The J gene is TRBJ1-5, the V gene TRBV12-3 or TRBV12-4; D is undetermined. Trimming took off 4 bases at V and 2 bases at J, with 12 bases between the two ends. The CDR3 spans 15 residues.

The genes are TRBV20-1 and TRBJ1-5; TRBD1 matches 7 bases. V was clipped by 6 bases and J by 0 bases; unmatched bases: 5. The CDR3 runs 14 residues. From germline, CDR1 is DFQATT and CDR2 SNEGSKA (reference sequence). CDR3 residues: CSAKRDSSNQPQHF. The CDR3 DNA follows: TGCAGTGCCAAACGGGACAGTAGCAATCAGCCCCAGCATTTT.

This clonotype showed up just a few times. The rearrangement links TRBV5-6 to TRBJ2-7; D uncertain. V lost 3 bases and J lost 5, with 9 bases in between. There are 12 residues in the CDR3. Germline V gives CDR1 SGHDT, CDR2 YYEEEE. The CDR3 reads CASSYMSHEQYF. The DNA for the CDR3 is TGTGCCAGCAGCTACATGTCCCACGAGCAGTACTTC. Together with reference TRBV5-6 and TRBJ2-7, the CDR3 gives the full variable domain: DAGVTQSPTHLIKTRGQQVTLRCSPKSGHDTVSWYQQALGQGPQFIFQYYEEEERQRGNFPDRFSGHQFPNYSSELNVNALLLGDSALYLCASSYMSHEQYFGPGTRLTVT.